Included here is one T cell receptor (beta chain) sequence, with context. Antigen: not known. Sequencing used immunoSEQ multiplex PCR; TCRdb keeps in-frame clones, though not all of them. The sample records about 14,000 clones, roughly 87% being singletons. Trimming pared 5 bases from V and 4 bases from J, leaving 7 bases between. The V gene's germline CDR1 is SEHNR and CDR2 FQNEAQ (reference sequence). The CDR3 has 12 amino acids. This entry is derived from a study of T cell repertoires and Cas9 in healthy adults. Study context: Characterization of SpCas9-reactive CD4 and CD8 T cells covered multi-effector potency, cytotoxicity and lineage.

The study's findings and limits: In vitro, SpCas9-reactive Tregs were reported to curb effector T cell proliferation and function.

The chain uses TRBV7-9 and TRBJ2-3; D uncertain. Sequencing was performed on Tregs (CD4+, CD25+, CD127-, CD137-, CD154-) from PBMCs; culture status not recorded. The sequence was collected from a human donor in good health. The CDR3: CASSPHPDTQYF. Written as DNA, the CDR3 is TGTGCCAGCAGCCCCCACCCAGATACGCAGTATTTT.